These T cell receptor beta chains were read from a single sample in a study of blood T cell repertoires in COVID-19. Clones were sequenced by immunoSEQ multiplex PCR, and TCRdb holds only the in-frame ones, with some missing. The repertoire holds about 400,000 clones, with roughly 86% as singletons. Source material: peripheral blood. The receptors shown here come from a human donor in a cohort sampled during active COVID-19. Each CDR3 is given with its conserved first and last residue. The order of the fields is J gene, V gene, CDR3 protein.

TRBJ2-7,TRBV20-1,CSASPVGEQYF
TRBJ1-5,TRBV27,CASSPLRDRGEPQHF
TRBJ1-1,TRBV19,CASSIPTGANTEAFF
TRBJ2-7,TRBV10-3,CAISERGGGRQYF
TRBJ1-3,TRBV9,CASSQTGISGNTIYF
TRBJ2-1,TRBV27,CASSLGTSLVF
TRBJ2-2,TRBV2,CASSENRNTGELFF
TRBJ2-1,TRBV12-3/TRBV12-4,CASSPGQGPGQFF
TRBJ1-4,TRBV6-5,CASSRTGGSEKLFF
TRBJ2-3,TRBV7-2,CASSARLAGGTDTQYF
TRBJ1-2,TRBV12-3/TRBV12-4,CASSFQGAEGYTF
TRBJ1-3,TRBV2,CASTPWDRGLRGGNTIYF
TRBJ1-1,TRBV3-1/TRBV3-2,CASSPDFPEDTEAFF
TRBJ2-1,TRBV28,CASSSRQYNEQFF
TRBJ2-1,TRBV11-1,CASSFGGPGGYNEQFF
TRBJ2-2,TRBV30,CAWSVLPSGIGELFF
TRBJ2-7,TRBV19,CASSIDGAGGSQQYF
TRBJ1-3,TRBV10-3,CAISESALGTNSGNTIYF
TRBJ2-1,TRBV2,CASKSGPGGRGEQFF
TRBJ2-3,TRBV7-3,CASSSKRGRDTQYF
TRBJ2-7,TRBV30,CAWSVGGIYEQYF
TRBJ1-2,TRBV5-1,CASSLGQGGFGYTF
TRBJ1-6,TRBV7-8,CASSLGGQGANSPLHF
TRBJ2-7,TRBV7-9,CASSFPRSGEQYF
TRBJ1-5,TRBV6-6,CASSYEPYQPQHF
TRBJ1-6,TRBV30,CAWSPGQGISPLHF
TRBJ2-6,TRBV5-6,CASSLDLGTPTPGANVLTF
TRBJ1-4,TRBV3-1/TRBV3-2,CASSQGHSAGENEKLFF
TRBJ1-6,TRBV9,CASSVGPGGGASNSPLHF
TRBJ1-4,TRBV28,CASNQRSTTNEKLFF
TRBJ2-7,TRBV3-1/TRBV3-2,CASSQDLVAREQYF
TRBJ1-1,TRBV5-1,CASSHPLGTEAFF
TRBJ2-7,TRBV25-1,CASSEYRARSEQYF
TRBJ2-7,TRBV7-2,CASSLSPTGEGYEQYF
TRBJ1-1,TRBV19,CASKRQGASSEAFF
TRBJ1-1,TRBV5-1,CASSSTGMNTEAFF
TRBJ2-1,TRBV3-1/TRBV3-2,CASSLQGNEQFF
TRBJ2-2,TRBV5-1,CASSSGLAGTNTGELFF
TRBJ2-2,TRBV4-2,CASSLVRLAGGPNTGELFF
TRBJ2-5,TRBV9,CASSVASTYQETQYF
TRBJ1-2,TRBV2,CASSGERRVRSVRYGYTF
TRBJ2-2,TRBV3-1/TRBV3-2,CASSQGSGFTGELFF
TRBJ2-3,TRBV9,CASSPQSGWGVTQYF
TRBJ1-4,TRBV13,CASSLVFESRTTNEKLFF